This T cell receptor (beta chain) was captured by sequencing in a study of cytotoxic CD8 clonotypes in ibrutinib-treated CLL (dated by TCRdb to about 2021). Notes on the research overall: The cohort had about ten relapsed/refractory and under 16 treatment-naive patients; some 17 were IGHV unmutated. Responses were partial in roughly 25 patients and complete in 2; after median approximately 5.5 years follow-up, some 14 stayed in remission and about twelve progressed. The response samples were drawn at a median of roughly eleven months into treatment, with a range of about 6 to 40 months. On average, each sample had approximately 280,000 productive templates and almost 95,000 productive rearrangements. Longitudinal samples were available for about 30% of the roughly 86 trial participants. Cryopreserved peripheral blood mononuclear cells were collected at three points: before therapy, at response, and at either sustained remission or disease progression. Every sample from remission and from progressive disease was obtained while the patients were still on ibrutinib.

As encoded in the germline V gene, CDR1 is KGHSH while CDR2 is LQKENI. The CDR3 has 15 amino acids, counting the end cysteine and phenylalanine. The retained sequence is limited to the CDR3, 45 bases, with the frame set at the first base. Clipping removes 3 bases from V and 5 bases from J, with 7 as the unmatched junction base count. This specimen's time point label, per the study, means: 12 months on ibrutinib. Approximately 2 micrograms of genomic DNA were extracted from cryopreserved PBMCs for TCR beta library preparation. Longitudinal blood samples from CLL patients receiving ibrutinib monotherapy were subjected to high-throughput TCR beta sequencing. The patients took part in an open-label, single-center phase 2 trial of ibrutinib monotherapy. Of note for this clone: It has no known antigen specificity. Base qualities are not recorded, but no much larger clone differs from it by a single base.

General study outcomes and caveats: At baseline, clonality was higher than in age-matched healthy donors and showed a strong correlation with circulating CD8+ T-cell counts. Public clonotypes were rare and either shrank or stayed stable during treatment, and the rise in clonality at ibrutinib response reflected expansion of private clonotypes. Sustained-remission and progressing patients did not have matched sampling times, and lymph node repertoires were not examined. Clonality increased at ibrutinib response, stayed stable in sustained remission, and fell back toward baseline at progression.

The goal of deep resolution MiSeq sequencing was a depth between 1 in 1 million and 1 in 200,000 T cells, and coverage averaged 10x per clonotype. The immunoSEQ hsTCRB Kit was used to generate TCR beta libraries. Regarding the original processing steps: The data were analyzed with ImmunoSEQ Analyzer and ImmunoSEQ Data Assistant, and V, D and J gene assignments followed IMGT definitions. Clonality, which ranges from 0 to 1, was calculated by subtracting the normalized Shannon entropy of productive rearrangement frequencies from one. Only overrepresented clonotypes making up at least 0.05% of the repertoire of each patient were included in the public clonotype analysis. Roughly 13 age-matched healthy donor repertoires from immuneACCESS served as clonality controls. TCRdb carries this immuneACCESS record with in-frame sequences only. Its versions omit some clonotypes, under half of them owing to an unresolved V gene in the studies checked, with the rest unexplained. V and J calls and clone size come straight from that table; D and trimming were deduced from the DNA. This sample lists some 50,000 clones; 60% to 75% were detected once. The ten top clones hold about 13% of the sample.

This TCR was sampled from a human donor with chronic lymphocytic leukemia. The chain joins TRBV18 to TRBJ2-5, with TRBD1 identical over 9 junction bases. Sequencing used PBMCs, obtained after 12 months of ibrutinib treatment. Here is the DNA: TGTGCCAGCTCACCCGGACAGGGGACGGGGGAGACCCAGTACTTC. The translation is CASSPGQGTGETQYF. Joined to the reference TRBV18 and TRBJ2-5 proteins, this CDR3 gives the full variable domain: NAGVMQNPRHLVRRRGQEARLRCSPMKGHSHVYWYRQLPEEGLKFMVYLQKENIIDESGMPKERFSAEFPKEGPSILRIQQVVRGDSAAYFCASSPGQGTGETQYFGPGTRLLVL.